These 25 T cell receptor beta chains were sequenced from one sample in a study of shared clonotypes between healthy human individuals. Assay: immunoSEQ multiplex PCR; the TCRdb copy retains only in-frame clones and omits some. The repertoire holds 90,000 to 120,000 clones, with under 70% as singletons. The sample comprised memory CD8+ T cells sorted from blood. The subset here: CD45RO+ cells pooled with CCR7-negative TemRA cells. These receptors came from a woman aged 30 to 39 in good health.

This clone was seen many times. J is TRBJ2-2 and V is TRBV6-4; D call uncertain. CDR1 and CDR2 from the germline V gene are MRHNA and SNTAGT. The CDR3 runs to 14 residues. Deletions cut 6 bases from V and 3 bases from J, with 11 bases between. The CDR3 DNA follows: TGTGCCAGCAGGAGAGGTAGTGACACCGGGGAGCTGTTTTTT. It encodes CASRRGSDTGELFF.

The table lists this clone with a count of one. V usage is TRBV6-6 and J usage is TRBJ1-5; 12 nucleotides align to TRBD1. J lost 6 bases, V lost 1 base, and 4 bases had no gene match. This CDR3 spans 16 amino acids. CDR1 MNHNY and CDR2 SVGAGI come from the germline V gene (reference sequence). The CDR3 bases are TGTGCCAGCAGTTACTACCGGGACAGGGGGCTTCAGCCCCAGCATTTT. Translated, it gives CASSYYRDRGLQPQHF.

This clone occurred a few times. The V and J genes are TRBV7-6 and TRBJ2-2; TRBD1 aligns across 9 bases. The V gene's germline CDR1 is SGHVS and CDR2 FNYEAQ. V shed 5 bases and J 4 bases; nucleotides not matched to a gene: 5. The CDR3 loop spans 15 amino acids. Here the CDR3 DNA reads TGTGCCAGCAGCCCGGGACAGGGAGTCACCGGGGAGCTGTTTTTT. Amino acids: CASSPGQGVTGELFF.

This clone was recorded a few times. This chain joins TRBV25-1 and TRBJ2-7; D unclear. CDR1 MGHDK and CDR2 SYGVNS come from the germline V gene. The CDR3 is 14 amino acids. V was cut by 2 bases and J by 3 bases, with 11 bases left in between. CDR3 sequence: CASSEEFSDYEQYF. CDR3 in DNA: TGTGCCAGCAGTGAAGAGTTTAGTGACTACGAGCAGTACTTC.

This chain joins TRBV14 and TRBJ1-2; weak D call: TRBD1 (5 bases). This CDR3 contains 14 residues. Germline V gene sequence: CDR1 SGHDN, CDR2 FVKESK. V was pared by 2 bases and J by 7 bases, with 14 bases between. CDR3 protein: CASSQLTVLSGYTF. The CDR3 nucleotides are TGTGCCAGCAGCCAACTGACAGTTTTAAGTGGCTACACCTTC.

This clone was seen more than once but under ten times. The chain links TRBV29-1 to TRBJ1-5; maybe TRBD1 (5 bases). The CDR3 consists of 14 residues. Germline CDR1 SQVTM, CDR2 ANQGSEA. V dropped 6 bases and J dropped 3 bases, with 15 bases sitting between them. The CDR3 reads CSVKTDSSNQPQHF. CDR3 nucleotide sequence: TGCAGCGTCAAAACCGACAGCTCCAATCAGCCCCAGCATTTT.

The V gene is TRBV28, the J gene TRBJ2-5; D is ambiguous. Germline loops: CDR1 MDHEN, CDR2 SYDVKM. Between the trimmed V and J ends, which lost 5 bases and 0 bases, there was a span of 10 bases. The CDR3 sequence is 14 residues long. CDR3 sequence (DNA): TGTGCCAGCAGTCCCGACATATACCAAGAGACCCAGTACTTC. It yields the protein CASSPDIYQETQYF.

The chain is built from TRBV28 and TRBJ1-5, with 9 bases aligning to TRBD1. Trimming cost V 6 bases and J 1 base; bases outside gene matches: 10. This CDR3 region has 17 residues. Germline CDR1 reads MDHEN; CDR2 reads SYDVKM. Written as DNA, the CDR3 is TGTGCCAGCAGCGCCAGGACAGGGGCCTACAGCAATCAGCCCCAGCATTTT. Translating gives CASSARTGAYSNQPQHF.

The chain combines TRBV7-9 with TRBJ2-6; D is possibly TRBD2 (5 bases). This CDR3 is built from 17 residues. CDR1 is SEHNR, CDR2 FQNEAQ, per germline (reference sequence). V dropped 1 base and J dropped 0 bases, with 10 bases sitting between them. CDR3 residues: CASSLGWGASGANVLTF. The CDR3 DNA sequence: TGTGCCAGCAGCTTAGGATGGGGAGCCTCTGGGGCCAACGTCCTGACTTTC.

This clone was seen a few times. J is TRBJ2-3 and V is TRBV19, with a weak D call TRBD2 (6 bases). The CDR3 contains 16 residues. V was cut by 6 bases and J by 5 bases, with 21 bases left in between. CDR1 and CDR2 (germline): LNHDA, SQIVND (reference sequence). In nucleotides, the CDR3 is TGTGCCAGTAGGACCATGGGGTCGGGACTCTTAGATACGCAGTATTTT. Encoded protein: CASRTMGSGLLDTQYF.

With respect to this clone: This may be a read error: a much more frequent sequence differs by one nucleotide. J is TRBJ2-1 and V is TRBV4-2; the match to TRBD2 covers 10 bases. The CDR3 is made up of 14 amino acids. Looked up from germline, CDR1 is LGHNA and CDR2 is YNFKEQ. CDR3 nucleotides: TGTGCCAGCAACCAAGCTAGCGGGAGTGGTGAGCAGTTCTTC. Its translation: CASNQASGSGEQFF.

The gene calls are TRBV12-5 and TRBJ2-6; possible D gene TRBD1, 5 bases. Trimming took off 5 bases at V and 5 bases at J, with 19 bases between the two ends. This CDR3 has 17 amino acids. CDR1 and CDR2 from the germline V gene are LGHNT and FRNRAP. Here the CDR3 reads CASGGNAGQSRANVLTF. As DNA, the CDR3 is TGTGCTAGTGGTGGTAATGCAGGACAAAGTCGGGCCAACGTCCTGACTTTC.

Only a few counts were recorded for this clone. The chain is built from TRBV7-9 and TRBJ2-1, with TRBD1 identical over 10 bases. Unmatched junction bases numbered 9, after V lost 5 bases and J lost 8 bases. Germline loops: CDR1 SEHNR, CDR2 FQNEAQ (reference sequence). This CDR3 is 15 amino acids long. CDR3 bases: TGTGCCAGCAGCCTCGGGACAGGGGACATCGATGAGCAGTTCTTC. It specifies CASSLGTGDIDEQFF.

V is TRBV6-5 and J is TRBJ2-5; 8 bases agree with TRBD2. Germline V gene sequence: CDR1 MNHEY, CDR2 SVGAGI. V dropped 2 bases and J dropped 3; count of bases not matched to a gene: 5. This CDR3 is built from 15 residues. As DNA, the CDR3 is TGTGCCAGCAGTTACACCGGGACTAGGGAAGAGACCCAGTACTTC. Protein sequence: CASSYTGTREETQYF.

The genes are TRBV4-1 and TRBJ2-7, with TRBD2 matching 11 bases. Germline V gene sequence: CDR1 MGHRA, CDR2 YSYEKL. Trimming cost V 0 bases and J 6 bases; bases outside gene matches: 10. The CDR3 loop spans 17 amino acids. The CDR3 region is CASSQDLTSGMILEQYF. The CDR3 nucleotides read TGCGCCAGCAGCCAAGACCTGACTAGCGGGATGATCCTCGAGCAGTACTTC.

V is TRBV27 and J is TRBJ2-5, with D maybe TRBD2 (6 bases). This CDR3 has 13 amino acids. Germline CDR1 is MNHEY and CDR2 is SMNVEV (reference sequence). V was pared by 7 bases and J by 4 bases, with 13 bases between. Here the CDR3 DNA reads TGTGCCAGCAAAGGAGGGATCAGAGAGACCCAGTACTTC. Its translation: CASKGGIRETQYF.

V is TRBV15 and J is TRBJ1-6, with 9 bases that match TRBD1. The J segment lost 7 bases and the V segment lost 5 bases, leaving 3 bases of the junction unmatched. Per the germline V gene, CDR1 is LNHNV and CDR2 is YYDKDF (reference sequence). This CDR3 has 14 amino acids. The CDR3 DNA reads as TGTGCCACCAGCTGGGACAGGGAAAATTCACCCCTCCACTTT. Translated: CATSWDRENSPLHF.

The chain combines TRBV7-9 with TRBJ2-7; 7 bases map to TRBD2. V shed 3 bases, J shed 2 bases, and the junction held 7 bases outside the gene matches. The germline V gene has CDR1 SEHNR and CDR2 FQNEAQ (reference sequence). The length of the CDR3 is 15 residues. Here the CDR3 reads CASSFPTGGTYEQYF. The CDR3 DNA sequence: TGTGCCAGCAGCTTTCCTACGGGAGGTACCTACGAGCAGTACTTC.

The rearrangement joins TRBV4-1 to TRBJ2-1; TRBD2 aligns across 11 bases. The CDR3 length is 16 residues. The germline CDR1 and CDR2 sequences are MGHRA and YSYEKL. V lost 4 bases and J lost 4; bases outside the gene matches: 6. CDR3 in DNA: TGCGCCAGCAGCCGAATACTAGCGGGAGTTTACAATGAGCAGTTCTTC. Translated: CASSRILAGVYNEQFF.

The chain carries TRBV6-5 and TRBJ1-1; D possibly corresponds to TRBD1 (6 bases). Germline CDR1 is MNHEY and CDR2 is SVGAGI. Trimming cost V 2 bases and J 4 bases, with 11 bases left between them. CDR3 size: 14 residues. CDR3 nucleotide sequence: TGTGCCAGCAGTTACGGGGAGGGGGTCACTGAAGCTTTCTTT. This codes for CASSYGEGVTEAFF.

The V gene is TRBV27, the J gene TRBJ1-1; TRBD1 matches at 7 bases. The CDR3 has 13 amino acids. From germline, CDR1 is MNHEY and CDR2 SMNVEV (reference sequence). V was pared by 3 bases and J by 5 bases, with 3 bases of the junction left unmatched. CDR3 protein: CASSFYRGTEAFF. CDR3 in DNA: TGTGCCAGCAGTTTCTACAGGGGAACTGAAGCTTTCTTT.

This clone is a singleton in its sample. This rearrangement joins TRBV9 to TRBJ2-7; D possibly corresponds to TRBD2 (5 bases). V was shortened by 3 bases and J by 3 bases, with 13 bases between the two germline ends. The V gene's germline CDR1 is SGDLS and CDR2 YYNGEE. The CDR3 totals 14 residues. The DNA of the CDR3 is TGTGCCAGCAGCGCCACTAGTTCCCACTACGAGCAGTACTTC. It codes for CASSATSSHYEQYF.

This clone occurred once. This chain uses TRBV7-8 with TRBJ2-5; D possibly corresponds to TRBD1 (6 bases). Trimming took 8 bases from V and 5 from J, leaving 24 bases between them. Germline V gene data show CDR1 as SGHVS and CDR2 as FQNEAQ. The CDR3 is 16 amino acids. The CDR3 DNA reads TGTGCCAGCTTGCCTACGGGACACGCCGTCGGGGAGACCCAGTACTTC. Translated, it gives CASLPTGHAVGETQYF.

The chain uses TRBV29-1 and TRBJ1-6; TRBD1 matches at 7 bases. With 7 bases clipped from V and 9 bases from J, the junction kept 9 bases outside the gene matches. Germline V gene lookup returns CDR1 SQVTM and CDR2 ANQGSEA. The CDR3 is 13 amino acids. CDR3 residues: CSALQGEGSPLHF. As DNA, the CDR3 is TGCAGCGCCCTTCAGGGGGAGGGTTCACCCCTCCACTTT.

The J gene is TRBJ2-5, the V gene TRBV14; 10 nucleotides agree with TRBD2. TRBJ2-7 explains the end of the DNA better; the J call may be wrong. Per germline, CDR1 SGHDN and CDR2 FVKESK. CDR3 size: 15 residues. The CDR3 is CASSQILAGVHEQYF. CDR3 coding DNA: TGTGCCAGCAGCCAAATCCTAGCGGGAGTCCACGAGCAGTACTTC.